This TCR beta chain stems from a study of T cell repertoires in cytomegalovirus infection. Study at large: Used in the study were CMV epitopes, some recently identified and HLA-C-restricted, others well-studied and HLA-B-restricted. Both a matching HLA type and CMV infection were indicated by public TCR beta signatures.

There are many counts of this clonotype. As yet, its antigen is unknown. TCRdb redid the calling of the reads with MiXCR, one entry per CDR3 protein. The data show about 310,000 distinct CDR3 sequences, 20% to 25% seen once. Study-level findings and limits: The ex vivo response was dominated by HLA-C-restricted CMV-specific TCR beta clonotypes. The study identified carriers of CMV plus the relevant HLA from cumulative public TCR beta family frequency.

CDR1 is MGHRA, CDR2 YSYEKL, per germline. CDR3 size: 13 residues. The V end was cut by 0 bases, the J end by 11 bases, with 13 bases between. The receptor's source is a human donor in good health (CMV status not recorded). Some clones in this sample may be carry-over from other donors' samples. This specimen consisted of cultured PBMCs, obtained from culture after CMV antigen stimulation. The rearrangement joins TRBV4-1 to TRBJ1-1; the D is unclear. The CDR3 spells CASSQDPRGRAFF. CDR3 DNA: TGCGCCAGCAGCCAAGATCCTCGGGGTCGGGCTTTCTTT.